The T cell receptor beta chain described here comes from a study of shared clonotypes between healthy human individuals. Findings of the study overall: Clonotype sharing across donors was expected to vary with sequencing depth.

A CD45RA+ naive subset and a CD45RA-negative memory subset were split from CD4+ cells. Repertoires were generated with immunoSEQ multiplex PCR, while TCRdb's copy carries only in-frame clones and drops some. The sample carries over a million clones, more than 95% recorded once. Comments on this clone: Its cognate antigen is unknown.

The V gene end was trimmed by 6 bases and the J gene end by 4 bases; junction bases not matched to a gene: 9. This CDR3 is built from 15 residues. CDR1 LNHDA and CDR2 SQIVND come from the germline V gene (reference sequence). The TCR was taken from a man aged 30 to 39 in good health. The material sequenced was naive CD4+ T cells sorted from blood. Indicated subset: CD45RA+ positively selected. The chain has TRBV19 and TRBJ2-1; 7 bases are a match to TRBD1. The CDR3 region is CASRRGTAIYNEQFF. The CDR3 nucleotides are TGTGCCAGTAGGCGAGGGACAGCGATTTACAATGAGCAGTTCTTC.